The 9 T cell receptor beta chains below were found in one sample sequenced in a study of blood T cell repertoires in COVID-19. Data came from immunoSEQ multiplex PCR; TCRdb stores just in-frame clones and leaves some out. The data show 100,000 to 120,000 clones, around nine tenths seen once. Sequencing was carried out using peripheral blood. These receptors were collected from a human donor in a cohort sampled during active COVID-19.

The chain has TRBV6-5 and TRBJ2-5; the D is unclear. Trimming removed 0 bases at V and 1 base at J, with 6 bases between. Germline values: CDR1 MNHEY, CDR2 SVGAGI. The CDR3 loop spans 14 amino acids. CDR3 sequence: CASSYSYSQETQYF. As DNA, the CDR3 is TGTGCCAGCAGTTACTCGTACAGCCAAGAGACCCAGTACTTC.

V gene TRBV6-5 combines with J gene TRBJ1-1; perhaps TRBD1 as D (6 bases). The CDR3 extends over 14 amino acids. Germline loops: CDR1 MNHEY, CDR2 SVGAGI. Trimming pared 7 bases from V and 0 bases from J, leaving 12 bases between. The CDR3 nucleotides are TGTGCCAGCATCGGACAGTTTTTGAACACTGAAGCTTTCTTT. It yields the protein CASIGQFLNTEAFF.

CDR3 region: CASSASGTGGHTIYF. The CDR3 DNA is TGTGCCAGCAGCGCGAGCGGGACAGGGGGCCACACCATATATTTT. The V call is TRBV9, the J call TRBJ1-3, with TRBD1 matching over 12 bases. Germline V gives CDR1 SGDLS, CDR2 YYNGEE. The junction had 6 bases not matched to a gene; V was cut back by 3 bases and J by 8 bases. The CDR3 has 15 amino acids.

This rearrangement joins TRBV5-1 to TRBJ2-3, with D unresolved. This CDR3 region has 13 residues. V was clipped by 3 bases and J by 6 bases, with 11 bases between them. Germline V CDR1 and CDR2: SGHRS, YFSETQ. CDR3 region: CASSSPPGDTQYF. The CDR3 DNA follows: TGCGCCAGCAGCTCTCCCCCCGGGGATACGCAGTATTTT.

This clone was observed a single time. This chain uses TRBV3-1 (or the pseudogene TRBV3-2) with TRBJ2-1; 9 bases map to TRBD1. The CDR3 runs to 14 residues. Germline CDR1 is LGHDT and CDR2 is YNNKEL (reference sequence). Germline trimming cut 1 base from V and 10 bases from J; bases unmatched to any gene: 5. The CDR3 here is CASSQGTGDLEQFF. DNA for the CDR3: TGTGCCAGCAGCCAAGGGACAGGGGACTTAGAGCAGTTCTTC.

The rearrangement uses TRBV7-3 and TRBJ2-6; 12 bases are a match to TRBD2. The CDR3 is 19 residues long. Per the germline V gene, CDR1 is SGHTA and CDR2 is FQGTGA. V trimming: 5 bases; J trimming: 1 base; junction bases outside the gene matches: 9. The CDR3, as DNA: TGTGCCAGCAGCCCCTTTAGACTAGCGGGGGCATCTGGGGCCAACGTCCTGACTTTC. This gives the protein CASSPFRLAGASGANVLTF.

The CDR3 spells CASSLGAGVQETQYF. CDR3 DNA: TGTGCCAGCAGCTTAGGAGCCGGAGTTCAAGAGACCCAGTACTTC. The chain employs TRBV7-3 and TRBJ2-5, with D uncertain. The CDR3 contains 15 residues. V shed 2 bases and J shed 2 bases, with 12 bases lying between them. Germline CDR1 is SGHTA and CDR2 is FQGTGA.

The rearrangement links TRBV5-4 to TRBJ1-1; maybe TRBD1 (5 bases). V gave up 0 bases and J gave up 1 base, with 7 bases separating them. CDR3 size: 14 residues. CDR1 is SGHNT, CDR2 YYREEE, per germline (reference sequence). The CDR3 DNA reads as TGTGCCAGCAGCTTGGGGGGCAGGAACACTGAAGCTTTCTTT. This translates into CASSLGGRNTEAFF.

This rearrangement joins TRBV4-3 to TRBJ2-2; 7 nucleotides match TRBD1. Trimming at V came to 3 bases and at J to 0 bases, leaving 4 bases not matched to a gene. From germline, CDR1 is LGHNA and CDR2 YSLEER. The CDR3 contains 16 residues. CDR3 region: CASSHLGTANTGELFF. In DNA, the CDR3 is TGCGCCAGCAGCCATCTAGGGACAGCGAACACCGGGGAGCTGTTTTTT.